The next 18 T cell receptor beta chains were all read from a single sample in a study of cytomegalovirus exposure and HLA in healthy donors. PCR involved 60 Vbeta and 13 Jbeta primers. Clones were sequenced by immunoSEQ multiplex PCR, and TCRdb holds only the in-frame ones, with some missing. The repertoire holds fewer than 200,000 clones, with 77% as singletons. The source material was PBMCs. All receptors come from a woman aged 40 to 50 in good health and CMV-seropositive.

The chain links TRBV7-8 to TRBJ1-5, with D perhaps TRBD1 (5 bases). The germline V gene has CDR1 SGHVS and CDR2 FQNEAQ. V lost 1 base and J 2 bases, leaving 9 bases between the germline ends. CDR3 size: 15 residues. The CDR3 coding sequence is TGTGCCAGCAGCTTAGGAGGAGGGGGCAATCAGCCCCAGCATTTT. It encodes CASSLGGGGNQPQHF.

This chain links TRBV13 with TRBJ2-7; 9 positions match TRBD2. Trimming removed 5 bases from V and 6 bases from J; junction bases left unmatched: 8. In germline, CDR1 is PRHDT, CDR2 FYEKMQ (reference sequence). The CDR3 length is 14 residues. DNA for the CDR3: TGTGCCAGCAGCCCCCGTCCAGCGGGGGGCGAGCAGTACTTC. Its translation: CASSPRPAGGEQYF. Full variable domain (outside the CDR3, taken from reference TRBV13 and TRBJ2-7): AAGVIQSPRHLIKEKRETATLKCYPIPRHDTVYWYQQGPGQDPQFLISFYEKMQSDKGSIPDRFSAQQFSDYHSELNMSSLELGDSALYFCASSPRPAGGEQYFGPGTRLTVT.

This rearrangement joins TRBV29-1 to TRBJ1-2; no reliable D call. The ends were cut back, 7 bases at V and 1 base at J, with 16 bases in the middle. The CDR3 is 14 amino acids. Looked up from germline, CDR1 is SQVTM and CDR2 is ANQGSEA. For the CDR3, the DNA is TGCAGCGCCTTACACGAACCCTTTAACTATGGCTACACCTTC. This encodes CSALHEPFNYGYTF.

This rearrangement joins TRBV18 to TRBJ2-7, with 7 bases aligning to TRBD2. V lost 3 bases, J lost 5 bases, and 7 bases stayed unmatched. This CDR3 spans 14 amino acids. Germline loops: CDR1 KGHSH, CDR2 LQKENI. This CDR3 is CASSPPRGGNEQYF. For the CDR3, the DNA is TGTGCCAGCTCACCCCCTCGGGGAGGGAACGAGCAGTACTTC.

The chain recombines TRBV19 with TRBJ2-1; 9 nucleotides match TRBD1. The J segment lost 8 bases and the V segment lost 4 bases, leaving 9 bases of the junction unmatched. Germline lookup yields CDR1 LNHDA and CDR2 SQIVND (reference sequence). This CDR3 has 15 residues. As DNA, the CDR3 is TGTGCCAGTAGTAGCGGGACAGGGTTTACAGATGAGCAGTTCTTC. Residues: CASSSGTGFTDEQFF.

CDR3 sequence: CASTTGPDDEKLFF. CDR3 DNA sequence: TGTGCCAGCACGACTGGTCCCGACGACGAAAAACTGTTTTTT. The rearrangement joins TRBV6-5 to TRBJ1-4; D uncertain. Germline values: CDR1 MNHEY, CDR2 SVGAGI. The CDR3 is 14 residues long. The V and J ends lost 7 bases and 8 bases respectively, with 17 bases between them.

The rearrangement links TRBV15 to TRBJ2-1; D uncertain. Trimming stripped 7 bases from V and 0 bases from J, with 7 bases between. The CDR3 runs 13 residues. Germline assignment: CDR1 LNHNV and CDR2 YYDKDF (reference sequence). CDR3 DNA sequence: TGTGCCACCACGTCGAGCTCCTACAATGAGCAGTTCTTC. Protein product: CATTSSSYNEQFF.

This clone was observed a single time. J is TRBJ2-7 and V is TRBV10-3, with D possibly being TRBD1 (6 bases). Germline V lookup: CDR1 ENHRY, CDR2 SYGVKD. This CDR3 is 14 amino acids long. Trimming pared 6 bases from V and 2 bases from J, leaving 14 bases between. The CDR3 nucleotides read TGTGCCATCAGGGACAGCCCTTCTACCTACGAGCAGTACTTC. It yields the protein CAIRDSPSTYEQYF.

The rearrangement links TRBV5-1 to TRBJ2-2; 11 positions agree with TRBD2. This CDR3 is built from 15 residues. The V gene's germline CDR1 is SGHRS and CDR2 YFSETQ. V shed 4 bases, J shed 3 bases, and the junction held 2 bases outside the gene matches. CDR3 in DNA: TGCGCCAGCAGCCCGGGACTAGCGGACACCGGGGAGCTGTTTTTT. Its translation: CASSPGLADTGELFF.

The CDR3 region is CAWSPLRGRKTIYF. The CDR3 DNA sequence: TGTGCCTGGAGCCCCCTCAGGGGGCGCAAGACCATATATTTT. This chain links TRBV30 with TRBJ1-3; 8 bases are a match to TRBD1. V was clipped by 3 bases and J by 10 bases; unmatched bases: 11. The CDR3 is 14 residues long. Germline lookup yields CDR1 GTSNPN and CDR2 SVGIG (reference sequence).

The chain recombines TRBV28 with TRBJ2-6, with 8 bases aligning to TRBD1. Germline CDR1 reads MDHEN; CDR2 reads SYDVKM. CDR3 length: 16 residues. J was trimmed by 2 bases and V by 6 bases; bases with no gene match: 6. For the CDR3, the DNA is TGTGCCAGCAGGACAGGGGTGATGCCTGGGGCCAACGTCCTGACTTTC. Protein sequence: CASRTGVMPGANVLTF.

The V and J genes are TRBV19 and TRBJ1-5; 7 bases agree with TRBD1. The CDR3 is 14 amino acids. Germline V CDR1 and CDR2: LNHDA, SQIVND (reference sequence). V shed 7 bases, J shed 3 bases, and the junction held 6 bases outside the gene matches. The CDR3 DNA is TGTGCCAGTACCCAGGGGGTAGACAATCAGCCCCAGCATTTT. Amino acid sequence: CASTQGVDNQPQHF.

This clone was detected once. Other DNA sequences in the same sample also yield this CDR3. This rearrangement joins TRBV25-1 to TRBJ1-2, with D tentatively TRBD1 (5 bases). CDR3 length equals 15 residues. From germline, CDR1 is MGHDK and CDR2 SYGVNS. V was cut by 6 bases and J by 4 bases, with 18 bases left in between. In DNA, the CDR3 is TGTGCCAGCAGCCGGGGGGGAGTACCGACCTATGGCTACACCTTC. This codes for CASSRGGVPTYGYTF.

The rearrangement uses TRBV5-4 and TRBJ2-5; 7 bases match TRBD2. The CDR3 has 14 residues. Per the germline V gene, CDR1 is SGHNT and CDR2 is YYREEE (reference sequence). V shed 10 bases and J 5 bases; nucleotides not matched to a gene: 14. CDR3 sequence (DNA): TGTGCCGCCATGGCAGGCGGGAGAGCCGAGACCCAGTACTTC. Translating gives CAAMAGGRAETQYF.

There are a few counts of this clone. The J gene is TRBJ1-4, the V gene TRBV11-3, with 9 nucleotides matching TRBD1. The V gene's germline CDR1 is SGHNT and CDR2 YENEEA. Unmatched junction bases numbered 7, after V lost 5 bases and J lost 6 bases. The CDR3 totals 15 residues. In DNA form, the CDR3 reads TGTGCCAGCAGCCCCGGGACAGGGAGACATGAAAAACTGTTTTTT. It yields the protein CASSPGTGRHEKLFF.

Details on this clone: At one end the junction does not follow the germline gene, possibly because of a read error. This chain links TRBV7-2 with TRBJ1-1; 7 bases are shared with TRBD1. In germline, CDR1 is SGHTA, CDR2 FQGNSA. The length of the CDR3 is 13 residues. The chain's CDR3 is CASSEPGQPYSPF. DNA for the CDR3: TGTGCCAGCAGCGAACCGGGACAGCCCTACTCCCCCTTT.

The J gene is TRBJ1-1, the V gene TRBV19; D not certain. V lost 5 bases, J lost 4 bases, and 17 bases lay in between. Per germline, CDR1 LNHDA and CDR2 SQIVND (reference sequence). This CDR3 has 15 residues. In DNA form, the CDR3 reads TGTGCCAGTAGTCCCGCGGGAAAGATGGCCACTGAAGCTTTCTTT. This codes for CASSPAGKMATEAFF.

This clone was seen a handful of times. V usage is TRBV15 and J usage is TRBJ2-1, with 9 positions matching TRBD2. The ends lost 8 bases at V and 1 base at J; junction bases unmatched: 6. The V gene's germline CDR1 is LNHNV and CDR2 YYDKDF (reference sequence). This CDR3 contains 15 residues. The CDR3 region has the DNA TGTGCCACCCCTGGGCGGGAGGGATCCTACAATGAGCAGTTCTTC. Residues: CATPGREGSYNEQFF.